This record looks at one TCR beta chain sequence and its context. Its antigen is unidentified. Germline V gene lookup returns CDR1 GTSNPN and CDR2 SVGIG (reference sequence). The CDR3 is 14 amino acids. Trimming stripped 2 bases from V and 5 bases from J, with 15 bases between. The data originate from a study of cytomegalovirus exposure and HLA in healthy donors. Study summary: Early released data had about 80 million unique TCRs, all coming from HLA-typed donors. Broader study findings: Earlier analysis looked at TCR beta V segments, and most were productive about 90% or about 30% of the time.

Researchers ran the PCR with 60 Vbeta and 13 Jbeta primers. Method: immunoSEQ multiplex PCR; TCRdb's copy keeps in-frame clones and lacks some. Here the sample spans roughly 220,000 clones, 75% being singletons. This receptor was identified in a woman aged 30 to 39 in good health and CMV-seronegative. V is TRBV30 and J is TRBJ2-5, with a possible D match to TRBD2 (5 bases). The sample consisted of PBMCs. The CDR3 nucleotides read TGTGCCTGGAGTCCAGGCCTAGCAACGGAGACCCAGTACTTC. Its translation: CAWSPGLATETQYF.